The clone carrying this T cell receptor (beta chain) has a handful of counts. Its target is unknown. Per the germline V gene, CDR1 is PRHDT and CDR2 is FYEKMQ (reference sequence). The length of the CDR3 is 14 residues. Trimming removed 2 bases from V and 6 bases from J, with 13 bases in between. The sample originates from a study of T cell responses to AZD1222 COVID-19 vaccine. This table comes from immunoSEQ multiplex PCR, and its TCRdb copy is limited to in-frame clones, with some not included. Of about 140,000 clones in the sample, about 87% were seen once. General study results and limits: Spike-wide vaccine-associated CD4 TCRs dominated at 160-218 and 743-854. Increases in Spike-specific TCR breadth and depth were seen after two AZD1222 doses. Among spike-specific TCRs, nearly half reportedly target unmutated variant regions. The donors showed a predominance of white British ancestry and of females, with possible underestimation of clonal diversity.

The sequence was obtained from an adult in good health. Here the sequenced sample was peripheral blood, taken on day 0 of AZD1222 vaccination. The V call is TRBV13, the J call TRBJ1-2, with a possible D match to TRBD1 (5 bases). This chain's CDR3 is CASSLRAGSHGYTF. The DNA for the CDR3 is TGTGCCAGCAGCTTAAGGGCAGGGAGCCATGGCTACACCTTC.